The 26 T cell receptor beta chains below all came from one sample that was sequenced in a study of Ad26.COV2.S vaccination and SARS-CoV-2 variants. Assay: immunoSEQ multiplex PCR; the TCRdb copy retains only in-frame clones and omits some. The repertoire holds about 680,000 clones, with 80% to 90% as singletons. Treatment denoted: around 19 received Ad26.COV2.S at low or high dose, single or two shots; 5 received placebo; per-sample allocation not given. Sampling occurred on day 63 after the first vaccine or placebo injection. This material consisted of peripheral blood, taken in a trial of Ad26.COV2.S vaccine versus placebo. The receptor set was obtained from a person between 18 and 65 years old who received the Ad26.COV2.S COVID-19 vaccine or a placebo.

The chain joins TRBV3-1 (or the pseudogene TRBV3-2) to TRBJ1-3; D is uncertain. CDR1 and CDR2 (germline): LGHDT, YNNKEL (reference sequence). The CDR3 has 16 residues. The ends were cut back, 7 bases at V and 0 bases at J, with 16 bases in the middle. DNA for the CDR3: TGTGCCAGCAAGGATGGGCAGTCATTCTCTGGAAACACCATATATTTT. It codes for CASKDGQSFSGNTIYF.

This clone was seen just once. This chain links TRBV6-2 or TRBV6-3 with TRBJ2-7; D unclear. Trimming stripped 0 bases from V and 3 bases from J, with 6 bases between. The germline V gene has CDR1 MNHEY and CDR2 SVGEGT. This CDR3 has 13 residues. The CDR3 region is CASSYSGFYEQYF. The DNA for the CDR3 is TGTGCCAGCAGTTACTCCGGGTTCTACGAGCAGTACTTC.

The chain employs TRBV27 and TRBJ2-7; D possibly uses TRBD1 or TRBD2 (5 bases each). CDR1 is MNHEY and CDR2 is SMNVEV in the germline V gene (reference sequence). Trimming stripped 3 bases from V and 1 base from J, with 16 bases between. This CDR3 is 16 amino acids long. CDR3 sequence reads: CASSFAGTFSSYEQYF. CDR3 nucleotide sequence: TGTGCCAGCAGTTTCGCCGGGACCTTCTCATCCTACGAGCAGTACTTC.

This chain uses TRBV14 with TRBJ2-3; 9 bases align to TRBD1. The V segment lost 4 bases and the J segment 2 bases; nucleotides outside the gene matches: 4. The germline CDR1 and CDR2 sequences are SGHDN and FVKESK. The CDR3 is made up of 15 amino acids. CDR3 nucleotide sequence: TGTGCCAGCAGCCGCCGGGACAGGGACACAGATACGCAGTATTTT. Encoded protein: CASSRRDRDTDTQYF.

Turning to this clone: The final CDR3 position lacks the conserved phenylalanine or tryptophan, pointing to a likely read error. The limits of the CDR3 on the DNA are not certain, so only TCRdb's listed CDR3 is given. This rearrangement joins TRBV20-1 to TRBJ1-2; the table assigns TRBD1, which was not confirmed against the DNA. The CDR3 totals 8 residues, both ends included. CDR1 DFQATT and CDR2 SNEGSKA come from the germline V gene (reference sequence). The CDR3 sequence: CSGTGLSL.

The chain joins TRBV6-5 to TRBJ1-1, with D perhaps matching TRBD1 (5 bases). The CDR3 sequence is 15 residues long. V was clipped by 0 bases and J by 2 bases, with 10 bases between them. The germline V gene has CDR1 MNHEY and CDR2 SVGAGI. The CDR3 here is CASSYSTQGNTEAFF. For the CDR3, the DNA is TGTGCCAGCAGTTACTCAACCCAGGGTAACACTGAAGCTTTCTTT.

In its sample, this clone was seen a few times. The chain carries TRBV19 and TRBJ2-7; possibly TRBD1 for D (6 bases). The CDR3 covers 14 residues. CDR1 and CDR2 (germline): LNHDA, SQIVND (reference sequence). Trimming cost V 6 bases and J 5 bases, with 17 bases left between them. Here the CDR3 DNA reads TGTGCCAGTAGCCCGGTGGGGGCGTCCCACGAGCAGTACTTC. Protein sequence: CASSPVGASHEQYF.

The chain recombines TRBV4-3 with TRBJ1-1; D unresolved. The germline V gene encodes CDR1 LGHNA and CDR2 YSLEER. This CDR3 has 14 amino acids. Trimming left V 2 bases short and J 1 base short, with 8 bases between. The CDR3 region has the DNA TGCGCCAGCAGCCAATTTAGTTCGAACACTGAAGCTTTCTTT. Its protein is CASSQFSSNTEAFF.

The rearrangement joins TRBV9 to TRBJ1-2; maybe TRBD1 (6 bases). Trimming took 0 bases from V and 2 from J, leaving 14 bases between them. The CDR3 has 16 residues. Looked up from germline, CDR1 is SGDLS and CDR2 is YYNGEE. The chain's CDR3 is CASSVGPGVRNYGYTF. CDR3 in DNA: TGTGCCAGCAGCGTAGGGCCAGGGGTGAGGAACTATGGCTACACCTTC.

This chain connects TRBV5-6 to TRBJ1-2; D not resolved. V was trimmed by 4 bases and J by 7 bases, leaving 14 bases between them. CDR1 and CDR2 (germline): SGHDT, YYEEEE. The CDR3 consists of 13 residues. CDR3 protein: CASSPEGRTGYTF. As DNA, the CDR3 is TGTGCCAGCAGCCCCGAGGGCAGGACTGGCTACACCTTC.

The rearrangement links TRBV29-1 to TRBJ2-7, with a weak D call TRBD1 (7 bases). Trimming took off 7 bases at V and 6 bases at J, with 10 bases between the two ends. The CDR3 is 10 residues long. Germline V gene sequence: CDR1 SQVTM, CDR2 ANQGSEA. The CDR3 DNA sequence: TGCAGCGCTCAGGGGGGCGAGCAGTACTTC. Translating it yields CSAQGGEQYF.

V usage is TRBV19 and J usage is TRBJ2-3; 8 bases are shared with TRBD2. This CDR3 is 16 amino acids long. J lost 2 bases, V lost 3 bases, and 7 bases had no gene match. From germline, CDR1 is LNHDA and CDR2 SQIVND (reference sequence). DNA of the CDR3: TGTGCCAGTAGTATTTGGGCTAGCGGGCTCACAGATACGCAGTATTTT. It translates to CASSIWASGLTDTQYF.

The chain uses TRBV3-1 (or the pseudogene TRBV3-2) and TRBJ1-2; perhaps TRBD1 as D (5 bases). In germline, CDR1 is LGHDT, CDR2 YNNKEL (reference sequence). The CDR3 contains 16 residues. V dropped 1 base and J dropped 3 bases, with 15 bases sitting between them. CDR3 nucleotides: TGTGCCAGCAGCCAAGGCGAGTCCAGGGCCTACTATGGCTACACCTTC. Encoded protein: CASSQGESRAYYGYTF.

The rearrangement joins TRBV5-1 to TRBJ2-4, with D possibly matching TRBD1 (6 bases). CDR3 size: 14 residues. CDR1 and CDR2 (germline): SGHRS, YFSETQ. The V and J ends lost 3 bases and 6 bases respectively, with 13 bases between them. CDR3 nucleotide sequence: TGCGCCAGCAGCTACCGGGACATTTCAAACATTCAGTACTTC. Residues: CASSYRDISNIQYF.

The V call is TRBV5-1, the J call TRBJ1-1; 11 nucleotides align to TRBD1. Germline V gives CDR1 SGHRS, CDR2 YFSETQ. The CDR3 totals 18 residues. Germline trimming cut 6 bases from V and 1 base from J; bases unmatched to any gene: 14. CDR3 DNA sequence: TGCGCCAGCACCCCATCTCCCGGGACAGGGGGTTCGAACACTGAAGCTTTCTTT. It codes for CASTPSPGTGGSNTEAFF.

The J gene is TRBJ2-2, the V gene TRBV19, with 8 bases aligning to TRBD1. Germline lookup yields CDR1 LNHDA and CDR2 SQIVND (reference sequence). The CDR3 consists of 15 residues. The V segment lost 6 bases and the J segment 6 bases; nucleotides outside the gene matches: 9. The CDR3 sequence is CASRSHRGAPGELFF. For the CDR3, the DNA is TGTGCCAGTAGGTCCCACAGGGGGGCCCCCGGGGAGCTGTTTTTT.

CDR3 DNA sequence: TGTGCCAGCAGCTACACAGACTATGGCTACACCTTC. Amino acids: CASSYTDYGYTF. The rearrangement uses TRBV7-9 and TRBJ1-2; D unresolved. Germline V lookup: CDR1 SEHNR, CDR2 FQNEAQ (reference sequence). CDR3 size: 12 residues. The V gene lost 4 bases and the J gene lost 3 bases, with 6 bases spanning the gap.

CDR3 nucleotide sequence: TGTGCCAGCAACAAACAACCGGGGGCCTACGAGCAGTACTTC. This sequence encodes CASNKQPGAYEQYF. V is TRBV7-9 and J is TRBJ2-7; maybe TRBD2 (6 bases). From germline, CDR1 is SEHNR and CDR2 FQNEAQ (reference sequence). The CDR3 length is 14 residues. The V and J ends lost 7 bases and 2 bases respectively, with 15 bases between them.

The J gene is TRBJ2-5, the V gene TRBV7-2; D unresolved. V shed 6 bases and J shed 4 bases, with 12 bases lying between them. From germline, CDR1 is SGHTA and CDR2 FQGNSA. CDR3 length: 13 amino acids. The CDR3 sequence is CASRSSSPETQYF. The CDR3 nucleotides are TGTGCCAGCAGGTCATCCTCCCCAGAGACCCAGTACTTC.

This clone was seen many times. This rearrangement joins TRBV14 to TRBJ2-7, with D uncertain. This CDR3 region has 14 residues. Between the trimmed V and J ends, which lost 1 base and 2 bases, there was a span of 9 bases. Germline CDR1 is SGHDN and CDR2 is FVKESK. The CDR3 nucleotides are TGTGCCAGCAGCCAAGTGTTATTCGCCTACGAGCAGTACTTC. Protein: CASSQVLFAYEQYF. The entire variable domain, with the rest obtained from reference TRBV14 and TRBJ2-7, is as follows: EAGVTQFPSHSVIEKGQTVTLRCDPISGHDNLYWYRRVMGKEIKFLLHFVKESKQDESGMPNNRFLAERTGGTYSTLKVQPAELEDSGVYFCASSQVLFAYEQYFGPGTRLTVT.

V usage is TRBV7-9 and J usage is TRBJ2-7; 7 nucleotides match TRBD1. V was clipped by 3 bases and J by 0 bases; unmatched bases: 8. This CDR3 spans 16 amino acids. CDR1 SEHNR and CDR2 FQNEAQ come from the germline V gene (reference sequence). The CDR3 coding sequence is TGTGCCAGCAGCTTCAACCGGGACAGCGGCTCCTACGAGCAGTACTTC. This translates into CASSFNRDSGSYEQYF.

This clone was counted once. The V gene is TRBV4-3, the J gene TRBJ2-1; a possible D gene is TRBD2 (6 bases). The CDR3 is 14 residues long. The germline gives CDR1 LGHNA, CDR2 YSLEER. V shed 0 bases and J shed 9 bases, with 12 bases lying between them. The CDR3 region is CASSQEGWGGEQFF. The CDR3 DNA sequence: TGCGCCAGCAGCCAAGAAGGTTGGGGAGGTGAGCAGTTCTTC.

The genes are TRBV7-9 and TRBJ2-3, with D possibly called TRBD1 or TRBD2 (6 bases each). The CDR3 has 18 residues. CDR1 is SEHNR and CDR2 is FQNEAQ in the germline V gene (reference sequence). V was pared by 5 bases and J by 4 bases, with 25 bases between. In DNA form, the CDR3 reads TGTGCCAGCAGCCCCTTTGGGAGACTAAACAGGGACTCAGATACGCAGTATTTT. Amino acid sequence: CASSPFGRLNRDSDTQYF.

J is TRBJ2-5 and V is TRBV4-3; TRBD2 matches at 12 bases. After removal of 4 bases from V and 5 bases from J, the junction contained 11 bases not matched to a gene. This CDR3 is 17 amino acids long. Germline V gives CDR1 LGHNA, CDR2 YSLEER. CDR3 residues: CASSPTSGGLGGETQYF. The CDR3 DNA reads TGCGCCAGCAGCCCCACTAGCGGGGGGCTTGGTGGCGAGACCCAGTACTTC.

This clone was counted only a few times. The chain links TRBV10-1 to TRBJ2-7; D gene unclear. Germline V gives CDR1 WNHNN, CDR2 SYGVQD (reference sequence). The CDR3 is made up of 13 amino acids. V gave up 10 bases and J gave up 1 base, with 14 bases separating them. CDR3: CATQFDLSYEQYF. The CDR3 DNA sequence: TGCGCCACCCAGTTCGACTTATCCTACGAGCAGTACTTC.

A few counts support this clone. The V gene is TRBV7-2, the J gene TRBJ2-7; 7 bases are shared with TRBD1. The CDR3 is 12 residues long. V shed 5 bases, J shed 4 bases, and the junction held 2 bases outside the gene matches. Germline CDR1 is SGHTA and CDR2 is FQGNSA. CDR3 loop: CASSRTGYEQYF. The DNA of the CDR3 is TGTGCCAGCAGCCGGACAGGTTACGAGCAGTACTTC.